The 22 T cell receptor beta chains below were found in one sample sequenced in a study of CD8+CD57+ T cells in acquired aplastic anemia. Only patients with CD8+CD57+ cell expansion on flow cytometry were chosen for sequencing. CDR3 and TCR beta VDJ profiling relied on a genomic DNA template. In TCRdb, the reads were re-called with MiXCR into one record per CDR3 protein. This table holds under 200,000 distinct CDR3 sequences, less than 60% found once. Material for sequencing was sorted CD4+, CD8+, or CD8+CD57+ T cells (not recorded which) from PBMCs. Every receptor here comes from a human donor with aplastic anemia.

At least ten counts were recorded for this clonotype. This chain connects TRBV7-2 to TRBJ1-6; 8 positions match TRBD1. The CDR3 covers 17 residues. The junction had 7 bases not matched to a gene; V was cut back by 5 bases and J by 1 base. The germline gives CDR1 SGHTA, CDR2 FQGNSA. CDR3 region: CASSLSGGFSYNSPLHF. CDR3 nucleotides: TGTGCCAGCAGCCTATCAGGGGGCTTTTCCTATAATTCACCCCTCCACTTT.

For the CDR3, the DNA is TGCAGTGCTGCAGGGGGGCCCACTGAAGCTTTCTTT. This sequence encodes CSAAGGPTEAFF. The rearrangement joins TRBV20-1 to TRBJ1-1; 7 bases align to TRBD1. The length of the CDR3 is 12 residues. With V trimmed by 5 bases and J by 4 bases, 4 bases remained unmatched. Germline lookup yields CDR1 DFQATT and CDR2 SNEGSKA (reference sequence).

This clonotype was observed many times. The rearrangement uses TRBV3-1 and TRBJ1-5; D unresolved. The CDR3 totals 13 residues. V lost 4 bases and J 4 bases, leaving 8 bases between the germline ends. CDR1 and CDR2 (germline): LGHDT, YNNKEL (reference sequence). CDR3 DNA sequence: TGTGCCAGCAGCCGAGCCCTAAATCAGCCCCAGCATTTT. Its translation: CASSRALNQPQHF.

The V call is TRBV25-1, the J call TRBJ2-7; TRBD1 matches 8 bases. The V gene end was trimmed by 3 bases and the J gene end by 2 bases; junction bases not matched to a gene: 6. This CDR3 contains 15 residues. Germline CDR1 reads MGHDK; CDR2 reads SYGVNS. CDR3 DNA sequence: TGTGCCAGCAGTGATGGGGACAGGAAGACCTACGAGCAGTACTTC. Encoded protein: CASSDGDRKTYEQYF.

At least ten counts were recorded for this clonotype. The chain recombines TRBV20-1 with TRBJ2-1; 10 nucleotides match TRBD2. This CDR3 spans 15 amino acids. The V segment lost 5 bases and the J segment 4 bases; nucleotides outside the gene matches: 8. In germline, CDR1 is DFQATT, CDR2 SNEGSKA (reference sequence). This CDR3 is CSARLAGRRYNEQFF. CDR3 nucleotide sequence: TGCAGTGCTCGACTAGCGGGCCGGCGGTACAATGAGCAGTTCTTC.

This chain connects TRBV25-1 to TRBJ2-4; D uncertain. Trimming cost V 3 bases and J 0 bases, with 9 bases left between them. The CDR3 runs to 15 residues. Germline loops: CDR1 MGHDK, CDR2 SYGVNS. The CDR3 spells CASSDSARAKNIQYF. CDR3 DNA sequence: TGTGCCAGCAGTGATTCGGCGAGAGCCAAAAACATTCAGTACTTC.

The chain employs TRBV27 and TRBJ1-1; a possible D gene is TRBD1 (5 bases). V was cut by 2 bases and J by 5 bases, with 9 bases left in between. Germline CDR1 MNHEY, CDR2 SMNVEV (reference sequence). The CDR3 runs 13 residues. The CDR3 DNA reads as TGTGCCAGCAGTTTAAGGGGTTCGACTGAAGCTTTCTTT. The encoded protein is CASSLRGSTEAFF.

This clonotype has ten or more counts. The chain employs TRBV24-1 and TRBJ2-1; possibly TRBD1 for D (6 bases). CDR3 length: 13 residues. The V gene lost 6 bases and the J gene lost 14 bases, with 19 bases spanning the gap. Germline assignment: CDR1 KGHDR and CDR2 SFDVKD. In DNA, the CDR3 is TGTGCCACCAGTCCTTCCAGGGGTGGGTTAGAGTTCTTC. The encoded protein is CATSPSRGGLEFF.

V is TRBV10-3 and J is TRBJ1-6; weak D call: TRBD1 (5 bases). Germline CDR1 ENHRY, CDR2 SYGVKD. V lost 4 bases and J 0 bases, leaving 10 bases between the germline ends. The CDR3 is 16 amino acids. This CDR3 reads CAISVRGRSYNSPLHF. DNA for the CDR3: TGTGCCATCAGTGTGAGGGGACGCTCCTATAATTCACCCCTCCACTTT.

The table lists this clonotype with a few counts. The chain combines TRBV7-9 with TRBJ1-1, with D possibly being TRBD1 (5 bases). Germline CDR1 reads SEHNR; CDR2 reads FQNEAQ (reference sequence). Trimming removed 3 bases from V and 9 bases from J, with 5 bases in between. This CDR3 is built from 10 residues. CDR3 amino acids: CASSLGQAFF. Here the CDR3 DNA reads TGTGCCAGCAGCTTGGGACAAGCTTTCTTT.

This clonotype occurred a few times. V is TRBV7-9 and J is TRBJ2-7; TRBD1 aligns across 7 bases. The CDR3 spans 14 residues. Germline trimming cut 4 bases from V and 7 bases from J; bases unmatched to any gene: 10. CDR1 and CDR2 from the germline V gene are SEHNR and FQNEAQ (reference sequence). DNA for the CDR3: TGTGCCAGCAGCTCCTCTGACAGGGAGCGGGAGCAGTACTTC. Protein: CASSSSDREREQYF.

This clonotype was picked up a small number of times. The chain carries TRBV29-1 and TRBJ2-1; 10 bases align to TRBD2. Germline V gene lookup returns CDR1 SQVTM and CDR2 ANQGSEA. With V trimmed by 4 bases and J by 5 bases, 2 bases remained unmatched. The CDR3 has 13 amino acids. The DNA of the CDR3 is TGCAGCGTTGGGACTAGCGGAAACAATGAGCAGTTCTTC. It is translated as CSVGTSGNNEQFF.

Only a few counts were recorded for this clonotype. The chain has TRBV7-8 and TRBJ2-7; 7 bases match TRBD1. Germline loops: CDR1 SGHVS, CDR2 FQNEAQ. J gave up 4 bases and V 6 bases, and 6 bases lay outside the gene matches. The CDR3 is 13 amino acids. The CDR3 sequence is CASSSDRRYEQYF. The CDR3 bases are TGTGCCAGCAGTTCGGACAGGAGGTACGAGCAGTACTTC.

The CDR3 DNA is TGTGCCAGCAGCCAGGCAAACAGGGGACCCTCTTTTGGAGCTTTCTTT. Protein product: CASSQANRGPSFGAFF. The chain couples TRBV4-2 to TRBJ1-1; 7 nucleotides match TRBD1. The CDR3 totals 16 residues. Germline V lookup: CDR1 LGHNA, CDR2 YNFKEQ. With 3 bases clipped from V and 10 bases from J, the junction kept 17 bases outside the gene matches.

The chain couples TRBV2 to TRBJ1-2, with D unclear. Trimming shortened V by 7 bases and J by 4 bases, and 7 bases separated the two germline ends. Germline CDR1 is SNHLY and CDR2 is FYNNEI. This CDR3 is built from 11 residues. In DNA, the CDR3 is TGTGCCAGCATCGGGGTCTATGGCTACACCTTC. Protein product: CASIGVYGYTF.

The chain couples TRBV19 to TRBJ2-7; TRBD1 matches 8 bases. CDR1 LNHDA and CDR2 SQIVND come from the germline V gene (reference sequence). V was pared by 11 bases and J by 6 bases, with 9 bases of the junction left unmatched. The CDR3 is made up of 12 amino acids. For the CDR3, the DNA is TGTGCCCTCCGACAGGGGACGGGCGAGCAGTACTTC. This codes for CALRQGTGEQYF.

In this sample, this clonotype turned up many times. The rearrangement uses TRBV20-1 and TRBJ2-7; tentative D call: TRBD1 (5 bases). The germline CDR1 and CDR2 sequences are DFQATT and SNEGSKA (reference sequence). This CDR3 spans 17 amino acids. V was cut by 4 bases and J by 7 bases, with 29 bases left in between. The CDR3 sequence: CSATQITGHPLSGEQYF. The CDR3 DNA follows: TGCAGTGCTACGCAAATTACAGGCCACCCCCTATCTGGGGAGCAGTACTTC.

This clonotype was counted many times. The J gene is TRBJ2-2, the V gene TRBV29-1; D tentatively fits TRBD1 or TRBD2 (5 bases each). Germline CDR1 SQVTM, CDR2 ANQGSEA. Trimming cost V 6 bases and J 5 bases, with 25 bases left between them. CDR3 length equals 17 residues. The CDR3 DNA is TGCAGCGTCGCAGGGAGCAGGGAGCTAATGGGGACCGGGGAGCTGTTTTTT. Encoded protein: CSVAGSRELMGTGELFF.

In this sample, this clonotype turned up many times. CDR3: CASSVGETQYF. In DNA, the CDR3 is TGTGCCAGCAGCGTCGGAGAGACCCAGTACTTC. The V call is TRBV7-2, the J call TRBJ2-5; D uncertain. Deletions cut 5 bases from V and 4 bases from J, with 5 bases between. Looked up from germline, CDR1 is SGHTA and CDR2 is FQGNSA. CDR3 length: 11 amino acids. Full variable domain (outside the CDR3, taken from reference TRBV7-2 and TRBJ2-5): GAGVSQSPSNKVTEKGKDVELRCDPISGHTALYWYRQSLGQGLEFLIYFQGNSAPDKSGLPSDRFSAERTGGSVSTLTIQRTQQEDSAVYLCASSVGETQYFGPGTRLLVL.

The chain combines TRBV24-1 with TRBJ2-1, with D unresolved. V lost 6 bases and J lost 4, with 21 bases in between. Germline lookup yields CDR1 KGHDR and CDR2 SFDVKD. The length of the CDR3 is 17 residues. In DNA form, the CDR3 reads TGTGCCACCAGTTTCGGCAAGGGTGGCGGCGGATACAATGAGCAGTTCTTC. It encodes CATSFGKGGGGYNEQFF.

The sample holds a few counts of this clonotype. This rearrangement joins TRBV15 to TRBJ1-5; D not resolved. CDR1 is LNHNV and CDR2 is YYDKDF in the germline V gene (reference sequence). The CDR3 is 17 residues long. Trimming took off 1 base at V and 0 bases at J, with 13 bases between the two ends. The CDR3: CATSRAGQDYSNQPQHF. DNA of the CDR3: TGTGCCACCAGCAGAGCGGGCCAGGACTATAGCAATCAGCCCCAGCATTTT.

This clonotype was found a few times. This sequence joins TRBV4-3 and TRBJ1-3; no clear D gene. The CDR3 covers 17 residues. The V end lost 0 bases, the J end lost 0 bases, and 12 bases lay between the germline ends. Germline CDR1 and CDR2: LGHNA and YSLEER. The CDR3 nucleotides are TGCGCCAGCAGCCAAGATTGGGTAGGACTCTCTGGAAACACCATATATTTT. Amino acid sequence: CASSQDWVGLSGNTIYF.